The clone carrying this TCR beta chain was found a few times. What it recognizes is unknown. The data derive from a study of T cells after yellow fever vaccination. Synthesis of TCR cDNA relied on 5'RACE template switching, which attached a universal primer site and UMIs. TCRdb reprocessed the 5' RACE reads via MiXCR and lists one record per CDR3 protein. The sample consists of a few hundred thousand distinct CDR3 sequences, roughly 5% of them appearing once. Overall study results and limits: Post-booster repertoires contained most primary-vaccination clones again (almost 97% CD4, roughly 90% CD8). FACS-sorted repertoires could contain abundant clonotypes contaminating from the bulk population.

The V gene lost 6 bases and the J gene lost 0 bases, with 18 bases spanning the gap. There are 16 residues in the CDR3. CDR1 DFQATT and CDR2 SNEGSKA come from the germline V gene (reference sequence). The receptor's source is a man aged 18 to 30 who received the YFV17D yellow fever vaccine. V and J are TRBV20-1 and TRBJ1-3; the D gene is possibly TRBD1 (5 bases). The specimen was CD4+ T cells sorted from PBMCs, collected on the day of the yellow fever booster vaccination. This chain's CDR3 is CSAPRAPVGSGNTIYF. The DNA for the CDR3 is TGCAGTGCCCCCAGGGCACCTGTGGGCTCTGGAAACACCATATATTTT.